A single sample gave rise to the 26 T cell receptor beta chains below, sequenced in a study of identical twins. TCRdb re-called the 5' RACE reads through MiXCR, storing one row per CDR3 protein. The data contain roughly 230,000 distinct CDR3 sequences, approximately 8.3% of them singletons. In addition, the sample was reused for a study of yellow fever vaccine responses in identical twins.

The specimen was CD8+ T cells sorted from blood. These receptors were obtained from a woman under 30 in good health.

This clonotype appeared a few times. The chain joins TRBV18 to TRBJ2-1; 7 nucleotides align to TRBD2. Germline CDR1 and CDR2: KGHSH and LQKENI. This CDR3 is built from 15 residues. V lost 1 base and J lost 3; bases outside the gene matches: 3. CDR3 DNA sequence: TGTGCCAGCTCACCACGGGAGCGGGGCTACAATGAGCAGTTCTTC. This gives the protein CASSPRERGYNEQFF. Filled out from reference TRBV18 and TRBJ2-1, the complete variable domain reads NAGVMQNPRHLVRRRGQEARLRCSPMKGHSHVYWYRQLPEEGLKFMVYLQKENIIDESGMPKERFSAEFPKEGPSILRIQQVVRGDSAAYFCASSPRERGYNEQFFGPGTRLTVL.

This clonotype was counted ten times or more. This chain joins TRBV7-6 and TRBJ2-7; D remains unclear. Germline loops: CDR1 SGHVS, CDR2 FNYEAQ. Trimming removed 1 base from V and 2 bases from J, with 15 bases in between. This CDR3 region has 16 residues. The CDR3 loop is CASSLGHQGMPYEQYF. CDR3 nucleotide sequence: TGTGCCAGCAGCTTAGGTCACCAAGGGATGCCCTACGAGCAGTACTTC.

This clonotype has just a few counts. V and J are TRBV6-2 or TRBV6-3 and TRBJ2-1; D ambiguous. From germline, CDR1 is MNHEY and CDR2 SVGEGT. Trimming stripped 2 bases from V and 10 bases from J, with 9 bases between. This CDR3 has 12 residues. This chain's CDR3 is CASSYTLGEQFF. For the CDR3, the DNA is TGTGCCAGCAGTTACACCCTTGGCGAGCAGTTCTTC.

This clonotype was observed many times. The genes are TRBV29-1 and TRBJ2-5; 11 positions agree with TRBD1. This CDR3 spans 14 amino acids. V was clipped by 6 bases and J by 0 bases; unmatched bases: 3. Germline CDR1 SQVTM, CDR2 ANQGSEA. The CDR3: CSVPGQGDQETQYF. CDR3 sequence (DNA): TGCAGCGTGCCGGGACAGGGGGACCAAGAGACCCAGTACTTC.

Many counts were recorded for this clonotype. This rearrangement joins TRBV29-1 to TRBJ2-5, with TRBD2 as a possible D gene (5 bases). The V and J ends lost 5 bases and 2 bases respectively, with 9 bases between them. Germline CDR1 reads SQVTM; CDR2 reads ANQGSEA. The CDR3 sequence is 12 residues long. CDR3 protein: CSVPGYQETQYF. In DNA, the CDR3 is TGCAGCGTTCCGGGATATCAAGAGACCCAGTACTTC. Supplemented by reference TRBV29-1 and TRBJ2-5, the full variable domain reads SAVISQKPSRDICQRGTSLTIQCQVDSQVTMMFWYRQQPGQSLTLIATANQGSEATYESGFVIDKFPISRPNLTFSTLTVSNMSPEDSSIYLCSVPGYQETQYFGPGTRLLVL.

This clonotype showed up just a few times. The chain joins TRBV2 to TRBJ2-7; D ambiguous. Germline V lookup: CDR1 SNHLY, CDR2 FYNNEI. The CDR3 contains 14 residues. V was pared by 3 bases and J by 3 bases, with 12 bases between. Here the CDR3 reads CASSENWASYEQYF. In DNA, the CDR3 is TGTGCCAGCAGTGAGAACTGGGCTAGCTACGAGCAGTACTTC.

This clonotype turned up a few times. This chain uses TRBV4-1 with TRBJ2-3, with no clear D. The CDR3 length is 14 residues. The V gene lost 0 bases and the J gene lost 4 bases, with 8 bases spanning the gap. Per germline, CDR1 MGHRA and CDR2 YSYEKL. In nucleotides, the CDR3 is TGCGCCAGCAGCCAAGAGGACGACTCAGATACGCAGTATTTT. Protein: CASSQEDDSDTQYF.

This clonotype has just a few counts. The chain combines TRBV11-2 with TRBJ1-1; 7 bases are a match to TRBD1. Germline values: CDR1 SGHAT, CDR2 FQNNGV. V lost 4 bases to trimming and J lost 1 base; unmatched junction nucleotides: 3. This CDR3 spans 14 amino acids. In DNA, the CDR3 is TGTGCCAGCAGCTCGACAGGGACGAACACTGAAGCTTTCTTT. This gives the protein CASSSTGTNTEAFF.

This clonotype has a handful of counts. The CDR3 loop is CASSPATGVGEQYF. Here the CDR3 DNA reads TGTGCCAGCAGCCCGGCGACGGGGGTGGGAGAGCAGTACTTC. This rearrangement joins TRBV28 to TRBJ2-7, with D possibly matching TRBD2 (6 bases). CDR1 is MDHEN and CDR2 is SYDVKM in the germline V gene. The V end lost 6 bases, the J end lost 7 bases, and 19 bases lay between the germline ends. This CDR3 contains 14 residues.

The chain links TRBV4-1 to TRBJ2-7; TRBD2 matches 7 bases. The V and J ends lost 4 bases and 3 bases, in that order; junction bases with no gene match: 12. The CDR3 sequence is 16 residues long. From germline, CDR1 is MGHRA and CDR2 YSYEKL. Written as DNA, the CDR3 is TGCGCCAGCAGCCCGGCAGTGCGGGAGCCCTACTACGAGCAGTACTTC. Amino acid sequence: CASSPAVREPYYEQYF.

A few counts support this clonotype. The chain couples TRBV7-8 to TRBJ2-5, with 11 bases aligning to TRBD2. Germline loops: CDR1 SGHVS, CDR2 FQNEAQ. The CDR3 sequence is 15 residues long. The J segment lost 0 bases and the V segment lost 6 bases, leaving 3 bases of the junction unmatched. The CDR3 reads CASRELAGDQETQYF. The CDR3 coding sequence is TGTGCCAGCAGAGAACTAGCGGGGGACCAAGAGACCCAGTACTTC.

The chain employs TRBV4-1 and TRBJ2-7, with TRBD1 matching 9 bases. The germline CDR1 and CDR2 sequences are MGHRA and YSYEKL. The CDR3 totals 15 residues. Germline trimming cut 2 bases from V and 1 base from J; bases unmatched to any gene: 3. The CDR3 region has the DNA TGCGCCAGCAGCCAACAGACAGGGGGATCCTACGAGCAGTACTTC. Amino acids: CASSQQTGGSYEQYF.

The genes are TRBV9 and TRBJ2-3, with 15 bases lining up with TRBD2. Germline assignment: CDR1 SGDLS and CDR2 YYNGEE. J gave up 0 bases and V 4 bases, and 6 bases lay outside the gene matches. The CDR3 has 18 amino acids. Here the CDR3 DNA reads TGTGCCAGCAGCAACCGGACTAGCGGGGGGGACAGCACAGATACGCAGTATTTT. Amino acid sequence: CASSNRTSGGDSTDTQYF.

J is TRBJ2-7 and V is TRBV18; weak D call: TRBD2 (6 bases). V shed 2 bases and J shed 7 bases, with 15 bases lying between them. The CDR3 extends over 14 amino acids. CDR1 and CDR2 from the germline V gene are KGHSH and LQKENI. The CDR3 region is CASSPYEVRGEQYF. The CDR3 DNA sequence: TGTGCCAGCTCACCATATGAGGTGCGGGGAGAGCAGTACTTC.

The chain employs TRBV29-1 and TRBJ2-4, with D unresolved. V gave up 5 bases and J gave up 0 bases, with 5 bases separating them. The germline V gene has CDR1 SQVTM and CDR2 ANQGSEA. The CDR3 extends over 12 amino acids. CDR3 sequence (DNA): TGCAGCGTTCCAGTAGCCAAAAACATTCAGTACTTC. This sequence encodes CSVPVAKNIQYF.

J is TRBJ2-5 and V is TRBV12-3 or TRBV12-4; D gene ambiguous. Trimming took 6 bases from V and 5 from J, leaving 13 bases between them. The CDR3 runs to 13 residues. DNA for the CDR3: TGTGCCAGCAGCCCAAACCAAGGGGAGACCCAGTACTTC. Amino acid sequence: CASSPNQGETQYF.

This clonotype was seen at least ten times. Here the CDR3 DNA reads TGCAGCGTTGTTGGTAGCGGGGGGGCCTTTGGCACAGATACGCAGTATTTT. This gives the protein CSVVGSGGAFGTDTQYF. The V and J genes are TRBV29-1 and TRBJ2-3, with 11 bases that match TRBD2. CDR1 is SQVTM, CDR2 ANQGSEA, per germline. J lost 1 base, V lost 4 bases, and 10 bases had no gene match. The CDR3 has 17 residues.

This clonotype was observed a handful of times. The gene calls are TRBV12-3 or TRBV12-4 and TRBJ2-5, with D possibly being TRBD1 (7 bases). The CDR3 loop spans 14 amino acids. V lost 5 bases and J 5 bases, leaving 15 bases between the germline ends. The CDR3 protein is CASSPQGGDETQYF. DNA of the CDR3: TGTGCCAGCAGTCCCCAGGGGGGCGATGAGACCCAGTACTTC.

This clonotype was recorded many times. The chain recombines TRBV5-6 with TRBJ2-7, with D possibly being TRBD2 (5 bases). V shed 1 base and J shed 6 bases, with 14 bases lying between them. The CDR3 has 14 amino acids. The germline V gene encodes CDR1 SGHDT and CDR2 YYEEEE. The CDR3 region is CASSLPRRNVEQYF. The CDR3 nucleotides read TGTGCCAGCAGCTTGCCCAGGAGGAATGTCGAGCAGTACTTC.

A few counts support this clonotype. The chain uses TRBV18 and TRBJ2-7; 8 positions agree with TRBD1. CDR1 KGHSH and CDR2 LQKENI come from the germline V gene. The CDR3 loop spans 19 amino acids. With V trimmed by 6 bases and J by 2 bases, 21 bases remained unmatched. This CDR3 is CASSRGQGRARGKPYEQYF. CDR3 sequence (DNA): TGTGCCAGCTCCCGAGGACAGGGCCGGGCGAGGGGGAAACCCTACGAGCAGTACTTC.

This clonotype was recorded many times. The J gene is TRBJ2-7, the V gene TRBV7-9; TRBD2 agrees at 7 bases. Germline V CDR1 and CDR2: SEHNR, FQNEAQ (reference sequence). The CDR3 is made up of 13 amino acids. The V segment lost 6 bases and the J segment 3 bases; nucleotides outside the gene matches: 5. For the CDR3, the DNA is TGTGCCAGCAGTGCAGCGGGAAGCTACGAGCAGTACTTC. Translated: CASSAAGSYEQYF.

The CDR3, as DNA: TGCAGTGAGAGGTTTTGGAACAATGAGCAGTTCTTC. Translated: CSERFWNNEQFF. The V and J genes are TRBV20-1 and TRBJ2-1; D is unresolved. CDR1 and CDR2 from the germline V gene are DFQATT and SNEGSKA (reference sequence). The CDR3 spans 12 residues. Between the trimmed V and J ends, which lost 7 bases and 5 bases, there was a span of 12 bases.

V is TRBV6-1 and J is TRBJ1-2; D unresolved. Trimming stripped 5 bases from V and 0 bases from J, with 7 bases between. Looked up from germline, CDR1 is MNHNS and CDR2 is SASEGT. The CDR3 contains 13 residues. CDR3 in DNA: TGTGCCAGCAGTCCCGAAGCTAACTATGGCTACACCTTC. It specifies CASSPEANYGYTF.

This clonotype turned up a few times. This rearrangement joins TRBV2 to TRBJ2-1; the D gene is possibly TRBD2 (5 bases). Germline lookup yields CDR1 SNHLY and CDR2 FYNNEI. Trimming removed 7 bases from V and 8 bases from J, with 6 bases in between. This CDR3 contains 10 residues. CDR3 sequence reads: CASNGDEQFF. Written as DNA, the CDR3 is TGTGCCAGCAACGGGGATGAGCAGTTCTTC. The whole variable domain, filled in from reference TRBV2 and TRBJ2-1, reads EPEVTQTPSHQVTQMGQEVILRCVPISNHLYFYWYRQILGQKVEFLVSFYNNEISEKSEIFDDQFSVERPDGSNFTLKIRSTKLEDSAMYFCASNGDEQFFGPGTRLTVL.

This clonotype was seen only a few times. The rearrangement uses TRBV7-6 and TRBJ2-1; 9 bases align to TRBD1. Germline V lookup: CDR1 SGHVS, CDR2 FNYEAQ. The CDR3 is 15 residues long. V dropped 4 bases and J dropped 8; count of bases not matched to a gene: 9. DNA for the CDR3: TGTGCCAGCAGCTACCGGGACAGGGTTAACGATGAGCAGTTCTTC. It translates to CASSYRDRVNDEQFF.

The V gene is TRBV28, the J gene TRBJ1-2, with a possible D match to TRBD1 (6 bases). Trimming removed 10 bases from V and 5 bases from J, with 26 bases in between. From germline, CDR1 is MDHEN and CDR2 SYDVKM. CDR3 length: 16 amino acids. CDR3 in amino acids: CATDWGQGRGFYGYTF. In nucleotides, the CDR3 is TGTGCCACCGACTGGGGGCAGGGCCGTGGCTTTTATGGCTACACCTTC.